The 25 T cell receptor beta chains below all came from one sample that was sequenced in a study of blood T cell repertoires in COVID-19 (dated by TCRdb to between 2020 and 2021). Preparation of the library involved the immunoSEQ multiplex PCR assay. Held by TCRdb, this immuneACCESS table contains in-frame sequences only and omits some clones. Under half of the omission traces to an unresolved V gene where checked; the cause of the rest is unknown. Within this sample are about 250,000 clones, with around 90% of them counted one time only. The leading ten clones occupy about 1.3% of the sample. Sequencing used peripheral blood. These receptors originate from a man older than 75 with acute or convalescent COVID-19.

In its sample, this clone was seen many times. Other DNA sequences within the sample encode an identical CDR3. The V and J genes are TRBV6-5 and TRBJ2-5; weak D call: TRBD2 (5 bases). Germline CDR1 reads MNHEY; CDR2 reads SVGAGI. The CDR3 extends over 14 amino acids. Trimming stripped 0 bases from V and 4 bases from J, with 9 bases between. The CDR3 spells CASSYSRGLETQYF. In DNA, the CDR3 is TGTGCCAGCAGTTACTCTAGAGGGTTAGAGACCCAGTACTTC.

In this sample, this clone turned up once. The rearrangement joins TRBV14 to TRBJ1-2; tentatively, D is TRBD1 (5 bases). The CDR3 totals 15 residues. V lost 4 bases, J lost 5 bases, and 17 bases lay in between. From germline, CDR1 is SGHDN and CDR2 FVKESK. The CDR3 bases are TGTGCCAGCAGCCCTTGGACGGGGGAGGTTTATGGCTACACCTTC. Translating it yields CASSPWTGEVYGYTF.

This chain joins TRBV12-3 or TRBV12-4 and TRBJ1-2, with a possible D match to TRBD1 (6 bases). V lost 6 bases, J lost 2 bases, and 10 bases lay in between. This CDR3 region has 13 residues. Here the CDR3 reads CASRWDMNYGYTF. DNA for the CDR3: TGTGCCAGCAGGTGGGACATGAACTATGGCTACACCTTC.

V is TRBV2 and J is TRBJ2-2; 7 positions agree with TRBD2. The V gene end was trimmed by 6 bases and the J gene end by 4 bases; junction bases not matched to a gene: 8. Germline V gene sequence: CDR1 SNHLY, CDR2 FYNNEI. This CDR3 region has 15 residues. The CDR3 reads CASSRRREVTGELFF. The DNA for the CDR3 is TGTGCCAGCAGCCGGCGACGGGAGGTCACCGGGGAGCTGTTTTTT.

J is TRBJ2-5 and V is TRBV12-3 or TRBV12-4; D not certain. Trimming took 2 bases from V and 5 from J, leaving 9 bases between them. This CDR3 region has 13 residues. CDR3 nucleotides: TGTGCCAGCAGTTTAAGAGTTTGGGAGACCCAGTACTTC. It codes for CASSLRVWETQYF.

The count of this clone is one. The V gene is TRBV7-8, the J gene TRBJ2-1; D gene uncertain. Germline V CDR1 and CDR2: SGHVS, FQNEAQ. This CDR3 is built from 14 residues. V shed 3 bases and J shed 6 bases, with 12 bases lying between them. The CDR3 is CASSLAQAPNEQFF. The DNA for the CDR3 is TGTGCCAGCAGCTTGGCTCAGGCCCCCAATGAGCAGTTCTTC. The whole variable domain, filled in from reference TRBV7-8 and TRBJ2-1, reads GAGVSQSPRYKVAKRGQDVALRCDPISGHVSLFWYQQALGQGPEFLTYFQNEAQLDKSGLPSDRFFAERPEGSVSTLKIQRTQQEDSAVYLCASSLAQAPNEQFFGPGTRLTVL.

This chain links TRBV18 with TRBJ1-6; the match to TRBD1 covers 7 bases. Germline CDR1 KGHSH, CDR2 LQKENI. Losses at the gene ends were 2 bases for V and 7 bases for J; bases not matched to a gene: 5. This CDR3 region has 15 residues. The CDR3: CASSPRDSPNSPLHF. CDR3 coding DNA: TGTGCCAGCTCACCAAGGGACAGCCCAAATTCACCCCTCCACTTT.

V gene TRBV5-5 combines with J gene TRBJ2-1; 10 bases match TRBD2. The CDR3 extends over 17 amino acids. Losses at the gene ends were 4 bases for V and 0 bases for J; bases not matched to a gene: 7. From germline, CDR1 is SGHKS and CDR2 YYEKEE (reference sequence). CDR3 protein: CASSGASGSLSYNEQFF. In DNA, the CDR3 is TGTGCCAGCAGCGGCGCTAGCGGGAGCCTCTCCTACAATGAGCAGTTCTTC.

This sequence joins TRBV21-1 and TRBJ2-7; the table's D gene call, TRBD2, was not cross checked with the DNA. TRBV21-1 is a pseudogene locus. The CDR3 consists of 14 residues. The CDR3 reads CASPSGLDTYEQYF. CDR3 sequence (DNA): TGTGCCAGCCCCTCCGGACTAGATACCTACGAGCAGTACTTC.

This clone is a singleton in its sample. V and J are TRBV18 and TRBJ1-1; D remains ambiguous. The CDR3 runs to 14 residues. Germline V CDR1 and CDR2: KGHSH, LQKENI. The V and J ends lost 2 bases and 3 bases respectively, with 10 bases between them. CDR3 sequence: CASSPIETHTEAFF. The CDR3 bases are TGTGCCAGCTCACCAATAGAAACGCACACTGAAGCTTTCTTT.

The CDR3 is CASSSRDSYEQYF. The CDR3 region has the DNA TGTGCCAGCAGCTCCCGGGACTCCTACGAGCAGTACTTC. The gene calls are TRBV7-2 and TRBJ2-7; TRBD2 is a possible D gene (5 bases). The CDR3 loop spans 13 amino acids. V lost 4 bases and J lost 0, with 7 bases in between. CDR1 is SGHTA, CDR2 FQGNSA, per germline. The full variable domain, completed using reference TRBV7-2 and TRBJ2-7, is GAGVSQSPSNKVTEKGKDVELRCDPISGHTALYWYRQSLGQGLEFLIYFQGNSAPDKSGLPSDRFSAERTGGSVSTLTIQRTQQEDSAVYLCASSSRDSYEQYFGPGTRLTVT.

The rearrangement links TRBV2 to TRBJ1-5; the D gene is possibly TRBD1 (5 bases). V gave up 5 bases and J gave up 7 bases, with 15 bases separating them. CDR1 is SNHLY, CDR2 FYNNEI, per germline. The length of the CDR3 is 14 residues. CDR3 loop: CASSILQGFQPQHF. The CDR3 DNA is TGTGCCAGCAGTATCCTTCAGGGTTTCCAGCCCCAGCATTTT.

The rearrangement joins TRBV6-1 to TRBJ2-5; D remains ambiguous. Per germline, CDR1 MNHNS and CDR2 SASEGT. Between the trimmed V and J ends, which lost 3 bases and 13 bases, there was a span of 15 bases. CDR3 size: 12 residues. CDR3 DNA: TGTGCCAGCAGTGAGAGGTACATTCTTCCGTACTTC. Its protein is CASSERYILPYF.

V gene TRBV9 combines with J gene TRBJ2-1, with TRBD2 as a possible D gene (5 bases). Trimming removed 1 base at V and 9 bases at J, with 17 bases between. CDR1 SGDLS and CDR2 YYNGEE come from the germline V gene. CDR3 size: 15 residues. As DNA, the CDR3 is TGTGCCAGCAGCGTACTTAGTAGCGTCATTGGTGAGCAGTTCTTC. It encodes CASSVLSSVIGEQFF.

The chain uses TRBV19 and TRBJ1-1; D not certain. Trimming removed 2 bases at V and 1 base at J, with 11 bases between. The germline V gene has CDR1 LNHDA and CDR2 SQIVND (reference sequence). The CDR3 is 15 residues long. The CDR3 coding sequence is TGTGCCAGTAGTATATTTGGCACCAAGAACACTGAAGCTTTCTTT. Protein product: CASSIFGTKNTEAFF. Full variable domain (remainder filled in from reference TRBV19 and TRBJ1-1): DGGITQSPKYLFRKEGQNVTLSCEQNLNHDAMYWYRQDPGQGLRLIYYSQIVNDFQKGDIAEGYSVSREKKESFPLTVTSAQKNPTAFYLCASSIFGTKNTEAFFGQGTRLTVV.

The chain recombines TRBV5-4 with TRBJ1-6, with D tentatively TRBD1 (5 bases). V lost 5 bases to trimming and J lost 8 bases, with 20 bases between them. Germline values: CDR1 SGHNT, CDR2 YYREEE (reference sequence). The CDR3 extends over 16 amino acids. CDR3 protein: CASRPTGSGRYSPLHF. CDR3 sequence (DNA): TGTGCCAGCAGACCAACAGGTTCTGGCCGGTATTCACCCCTCCACTTT. Together with reference TRBV5-4 and TRBJ1-6, the CDR3 gives the full variable domain: ETGVTQSPTHLIKTRGQQVTLRCSSQSGHNTVSWYQQALGQGPQFIFQYYREEENGRGNFPPRFSGLQFPNYSSELNVNALELDDSALYLCASRPTGSGRYSPLHFGNGTRLTVT.

Turning to this clone: At the DNA level, this CDR3 is encoded by other sequences in the same sample as well. This sequence joins TRBV2 and TRBJ1-5, with D uncertain. The CDR3 has 13 amino acids. Germline V gives CDR1 SNHLY, CDR2 FYNNEI. V dropped 5 bases and J dropped 1 base, with 6 bases sitting between them. The CDR3 DNA reads TGTGCCAGCAGTCGGGGAAGCAATCAGCCCCAGCATTTT. It is translated as CASSRGSNQPQHF.

CDR3 DNA sequence: TGTGCCAGTACTCGACAGGGGCTTGAGCCCCAGCATTTT. This codes for CASTRQGLEPQHF. V gene TRBV19 combines with J gene TRBJ1-5, with 8 bases lining up with TRBD1. CDR3 size: 13 residues. Germline V gene sequence: CDR1 LNHDA, CDR2 SQIVND (reference sequence). The junction had 7 bases not matched to a gene; V was cut back by 7 bases and J by 8 bases.

J is TRBJ1-1 and V is TRBV9; no reliable D call. Trimming took off 0 bases at V and 2 bases at J, with 8 bases between the two ends. Germline loops: CDR1 SGDLS, CDR2 YYNGEE. CDR3 length equals 14 residues. The CDR3 nucleotides are TGTGCCAGCAGCGTAGATGGCGGAAACACTGAAGCTTTCTTT. This codes for CASSVDGGNTEAFF.

Of note for this clone: Other DNA variants within this sample encode the same CDR3. This chain uses TRBV15 with TRBJ1-1; D not certain. The CDR3 is 13 residues long. Germline V gene sequence: CDR1 LNHNV, CDR2 YYDKDF (reference sequence). The ends were cut back, 1 base at V and 2 bases at J, with 5 bases in the middle. The CDR3, as DNA: TGTGCCACCAGCAGAGGTGTAAACACTGAAGCTTTCTTT. It specifies CATSRGVNTEAFF.

The V gene is TRBV7-2, the J gene TRBJ2-5, with 9 bases matching TRBD2. Trimming at V came to 2 bases and at J to 4 bases, leaving 5 bases not matched to a gene. Germline CDR1 SGHTA, CDR2 FQGNSA. This CDR3 contains 15 residues. CDR3 residues: CASSLRGGGGETQYF. The CDR3, as DNA: TGTGCCAGCAGCTTACGCGGGGGGGGCGGAGAGACCCAGTACTTC.

With regard to this clone: The junction shows a germline mismatch at one end, possibly a read error. This sequence joins TRBV27 and TRBJ2-1, with TRBD1 identical over 9 bases. Germline CDR1 and CDR2: MNHEY and SMNVEV (reference sequence). The CDR3 totals 16 residues. For the CDR3, the DNA is TGTGCCAGCAGTGTATCCGGGACAGGGAAAAACAATGAGCAGTTCTTC. As protein: CASSVSGTGKNNEQFF.

Remarks on this clone: Other DNA sequences from this sample encode an identical CDR3 as well. V and J are TRBV7-9 and TRBJ1-2, with a possible D match to TRBD1 (5 bases). The V end lost 2 bases, the J end lost 3 bases, and 10 bases lay between the germline ends. The CDR3 covers 14 residues. CDR1 SEHNR and CDR2 FQNEAQ come from the germline V gene (reference sequence). CDR3 sequence reads: CASSLRGGDYGYTF. CDR3 DNA sequence: TGTGCCAGCAGCTTAAGGGGTGGAGACTATGGCTACACCTTC.

This clone was counted once. The rearrangement joins TRBV5-1 to TRBJ1-1; D is uncertain. Germline V gene lookup returns CDR1 SGHRS and CDR2 YFSETQ. V lost 2 bases and J 1 base, leaving 6 bases between the germline ends. The CDR3 is 13 amino acids. For the CDR3, the DNA is TGCGCCAGCAGCTTTCAGGAGAACACTGAAGCTTTCTTT. Translating gives CASSFQENTEAFF. Complete variable domain (other parts from reference TRBV5-1 and TRBJ1-1): KAGVTQTPRYLIKTRGQQVTLSCSPISGHRSVSWYQQTPGQGLQFLFEYFSETQRNKGNFPGRFSGRQFSNSRSEMNVSTLELGDSALYLCASSFQENTEAFFGQGTRLTVV.

This chain joins TRBV6-2 or TRBV6-3 and TRBJ2-5, with TRBD1 matching 9 bases. Germline V gene lookup returns CDR1 MNHEY and CDR2 SVGEGT. The V gene end was trimmed by 2 bases and the J gene end by 4 bases; junction bases not matched to a gene: 5. The CDR3 loop spans 15 amino acids. This chain's CDR3 is CASSYQSTGGETQYF. The DNA for the CDR3 is TGTGCCAGCAGTTACCAGTCGACAGGGGGAGAGACCCAGTACTTC.